This is a list of T cell receptor beta chains from one sample in a study of shared clonotypes between healthy human individuals. Assay: immunoSEQ multiplex PCR; the TCRdb copy retains only in-frame clones and omits some. The sample records millions of clones, around 95% being singletons. Sequencing input: naive CD4+ T cells sorted from blood. These receptors originate from a young man in good health. Both conserved end residues are trimmed from each CDR3. The order of the fields is V gene, D gene, J gene, CDR3 protein. The D gene is left open where the match is weak.

>TRBV2|TRBD1|TRBJ1-1
ASKRGQGATEAF
>TRBV6-6|-|TRBJ2-5
ASGPGQETQY
>TRBV30|TRBD1|TRBJ1-6
ASTGGSSYNSPLH
>TRBV6-5|-|TRBJ1-1
ASSYSRGGRTEAF
>TRBV25-1|TRBD1|TRBJ1-5
ASRPGQGPQH
>TRBV7-3|-|TRBJ2-5
ASSLSLQETQY
>TRBV28|TRBD2|TRBJ2-2
ASSLTGLAANTGELF
>TRBV27|-|TRBJ2-2
ASKGVAVSNTGELF
>TRBV9|TRBD1|TRBJ2-3
ASSVGTGMADTQY
>TRBV2|TRBD2|TRBJ2-5
ASRLSGLAGVQETQY
>TRBV11-2|-|TRBJ2-3
ASSLGTGGVDTQY
>TRBV28|-|TRBJ2-2
ASSLRQNTGELF
>TRBV29-1|-|TRBJ1-1
SVARKDTEAF
>TRBV30|-|TRBJ1-5
AWSETLDGPQH
>TRBV6-6|-|TRBJ2-5
ASTQGWETQY
>TRBV6-6|-|TRBJ2-7
ASSYVKGVGEQY
>TRBV28|-|TRBJ2-2
ASKDRNTGELF
>TRBV11-2|-|TRBJ2-1
ASSLEAQPRGDNEQF
>TRBV21-1|-|TRBJ2-4
ASSNDRQSKNIQY
>TRBV7-9|-|TRBJ2-3
ASSHTPDRSTDTQY
>TRBV4-3|-|TRBJ2-7
ASSQGEVSSYEQY
>TRBV5-4|TRBD1|TRBJ2-7
ASSLGQGMVEQY
>TRBV28|TRBD2|TRBJ2-3
ASSWGGTSPITQY
>TRBV9|-|TRBJ2-2
ASTLDPAGELF
>TRBV10-3|TRBD1|TRBJ2-1
AISEDRVDEQF
>TRBV19|-|TRBJ2-2
ASNPRGAGELF
>TRBV9|-|TRBJ2-1
ASSGNEQF
>TRBV7-9|-|TRBJ1-2
ASSLAKGSDGYT
>TRBV30|-|TRBJ2-5
AWTGSSQETQY
>TRBV2|TRBD2|TRBJ2-7
ASRTGLAGAYEQY
>TRBV6-1|-|TRBJ1-2
ASSERYYGYT
>TRBV5-4|TRBD1|TRBJ2-7
ASSPYLTGSSYEQY
>TRBV10-3|-|TRBJ1-2
AISESLDGYT
>TRBV7-2|TRBD2|TRBJ2-3
ASSLKAGGPTDTQY
>TRBV7-2|-|TRBJ2-7
ASSLDPGSSYEQY
>TRBV7-9|TRBD1|TRBJ2-7
ASSPWDRYYEQY
>TRBV6-1|TRBD1|TRBJ2-7
ASSRDRAYEQY
>TRBV2|-|TRBJ1-5
ASRPEEVSPQH
>TRBV13|TRBD2|TRBJ2-7
ASSPTPNLAGSSYEQY
>TRBV11-2|TRBD1|TRBJ1-1
ASSLGTGRGRNTEAF
>TRBV29-1|-|TRBJ1-2
SVAWEAAYGYT
>TRBV7-9|TRBD2|TRBJ2-1
ASSLSGGSYNEQF
>TRBV4-1|-|TRBJ2-5
ASSLGPQETQY
>TRBV11-2|TRBD1|TRBJ2-7
ASSRSGTGESYEQY
>TRBV11-3|-|TRBJ1-5
ASSLGSQGRYQPQH
>TRBV19|TRBD1|TRBJ1-2
ASSIPYRDRGGYGYT
>TRBV9|TRBD2|TRBJ2-3
ASSVAAGTSGTDTQY
>TRBV7-2|TRBD1|TRBJ2-3
ASSPGTGRTDTQY
>TRBV27|-|TRBJ1-5
ASRDTSNQPQH
>TRBV7-2|-|TRBJ1-6
ASSLMGSRVDSPLH
>TRBV25-1|TRBD1|TRBJ2-7
ASSVRTGGCEQY
>TRBV9|-|TRBJ2-4
ASTMSAARENIQY
>TRBV5-1|-|TRBJ2-5
ASSWDSPPETQY